A single TCR beta chain is shown here with its context. The antigen remains undetermined. Other DNA sequences within the sample encode an identical CDR3. Amplification used 60 Vbeta primers and 13 Jbeta primers. Some clones are missing from TCRdb's copy, which holds only in-frame ones; the method was immunoSEQ multiplex PCR. The sample has 60,000 to 70,000 clones; the top ten hold about 16%. The data stem from a study of cytomegalovirus exposure and HLA in healthy donors. V shed 0 bases and J 8 bases; nucleotides not matched to a gene: 3. CDR3 size: 13 residues. Germline V gives CDR1 LNHNV, CDR2 YYDKDF (reference sequence). Study-wide results and limits: Later analysis indicated greater clonal expansion among HLA-associated TCR beta chains than among equally common other chains. In a later analysis, common viral pathogens appeared linked to several of the most significant clusters. Indistinguishable V segments, including TRBV6-2 and TRBV6-3, were excluded. It was confirmed in vitro that three of the CMV-associated chains were specific for CMV antigens.

This receptor was obtained from a boy aged 10-17 years in good health and CMV-seronegative. What was sequenced was PBMCs. The rearrangement links TRBV15 to TRBJ1-2, with 7 bases fitting TRBD1. CDR3 sequence: CATSRETGSGYTF. CDR3 bases: TGTGCCACCAGCAGAGAGACAGGGAGCGGCTACACCTTC.